Described below is a single TCR beta chain sequence and its context. As handled by the study authors: From reference gene primer amplification, estimates of nucleated cell counts were derived. Profiled with immunoSEQ multiplex PCR; TCRdb holds only in-frame clones, not every one. V and J calls and clone size follow that table, whereas D and trimming were derived from the DNA. The data contain roughly 250,000 clones, about 90% of them singletons. Grouping used clinical history reported by participants in a survey and questionnaire. Germline-derived CDR1 and CDR2 are SEHNR and FQNEAQ (reference sequence). The germline V and J ends were trimmed by 5 bases and 6 bases, with 10 bases remaining between them. The CDR3 spans 12 residues. The data derive from a study of blood T cell repertoires in COVID-19.

The chain links TRBV7-9 to TRBJ1-1, with D uncertain. The sequence was obtained from a human donor in a cohort exposed to, infected with or recovered from COVID-19 (not recorded which). The donor label of this sample is uncertain. The sequenced sample consisted of PBMCs or T cells enriched from blood (not recorded which). The CDR3 is CASSPSSPEAFF. CDR3 DNA: TGTGCCAGCAGCCCTTCGAGCCCTGAAGCTTTCTTT.